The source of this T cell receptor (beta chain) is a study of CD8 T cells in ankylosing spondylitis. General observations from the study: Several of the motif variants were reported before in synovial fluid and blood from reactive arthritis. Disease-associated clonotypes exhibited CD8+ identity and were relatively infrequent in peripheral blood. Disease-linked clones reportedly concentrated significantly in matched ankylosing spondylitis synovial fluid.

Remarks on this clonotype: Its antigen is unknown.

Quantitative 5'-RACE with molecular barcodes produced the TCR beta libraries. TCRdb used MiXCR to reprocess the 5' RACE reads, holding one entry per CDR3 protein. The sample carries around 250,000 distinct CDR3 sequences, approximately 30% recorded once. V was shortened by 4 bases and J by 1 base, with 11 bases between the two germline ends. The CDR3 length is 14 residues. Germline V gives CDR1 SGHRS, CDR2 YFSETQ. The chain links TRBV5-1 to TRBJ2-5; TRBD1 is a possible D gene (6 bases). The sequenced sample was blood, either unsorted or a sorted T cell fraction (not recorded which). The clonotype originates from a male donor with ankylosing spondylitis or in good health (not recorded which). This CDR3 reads CASSTTGFQETQYF. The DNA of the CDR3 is TGCGCCAGCAGCACGACAGGATTCCAAGAGACCCAGTACTTC.